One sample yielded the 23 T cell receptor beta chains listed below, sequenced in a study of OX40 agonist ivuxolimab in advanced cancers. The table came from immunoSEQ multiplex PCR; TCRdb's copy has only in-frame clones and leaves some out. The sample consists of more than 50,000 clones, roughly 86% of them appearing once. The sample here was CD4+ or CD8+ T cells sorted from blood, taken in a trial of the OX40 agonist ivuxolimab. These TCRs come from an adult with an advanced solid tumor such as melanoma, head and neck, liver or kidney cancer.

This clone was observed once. CDR3 in amino acids: CAISRDLAGGPGETQYF. The CDR3 coding sequence is TGTGCCATCAGTCGAGACTTGGCGGGAGGGCCGGGGGAGACCCAGTACTTC. The V call is TRBV10-3, the J call TRBJ2-5; 9 bases fit TRBD2. The germline gives CDR1 ENHRY, CDR2 SYGVKD. The CDR3 has 17 residues. The junction had 15 bases not matched to a gene; V was cut back by 5 bases and J by 5 bases.

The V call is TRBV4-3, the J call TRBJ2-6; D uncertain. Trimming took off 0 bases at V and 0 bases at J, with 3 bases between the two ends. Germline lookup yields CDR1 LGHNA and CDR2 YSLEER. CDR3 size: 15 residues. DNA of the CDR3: TGCGCCAGCAGCCAAGATAACTCTGGGGCCAACGTCCTGACTTTC. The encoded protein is CASSQDNSGANVLTF.

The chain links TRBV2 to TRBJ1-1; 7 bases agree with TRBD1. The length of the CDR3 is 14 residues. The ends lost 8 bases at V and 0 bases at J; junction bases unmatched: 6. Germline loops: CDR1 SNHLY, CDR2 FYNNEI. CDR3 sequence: CASRTGGVNTEAFF. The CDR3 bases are TGTGCCAGCCGGACAGGAGGGGTGAACACTGAAGCTTTCTTT.

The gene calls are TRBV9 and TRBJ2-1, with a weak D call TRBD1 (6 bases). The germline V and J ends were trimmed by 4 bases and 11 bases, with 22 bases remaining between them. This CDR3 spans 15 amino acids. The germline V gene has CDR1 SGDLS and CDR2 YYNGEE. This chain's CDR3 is CASSKKRAGEHQQFF. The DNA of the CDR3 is TGTGCCAGCAGCAAGAAGAGGGCAGGGGAACATCAGCAGTTCTTC.

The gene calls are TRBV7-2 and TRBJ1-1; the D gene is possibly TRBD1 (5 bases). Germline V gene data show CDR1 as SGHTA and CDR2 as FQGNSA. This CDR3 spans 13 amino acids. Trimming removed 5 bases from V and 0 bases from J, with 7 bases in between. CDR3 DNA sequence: TGTGCCAGCAGCCGACAGATGAACACTGAAGCTTTCTTT. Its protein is CASSRQMNTEAFF.

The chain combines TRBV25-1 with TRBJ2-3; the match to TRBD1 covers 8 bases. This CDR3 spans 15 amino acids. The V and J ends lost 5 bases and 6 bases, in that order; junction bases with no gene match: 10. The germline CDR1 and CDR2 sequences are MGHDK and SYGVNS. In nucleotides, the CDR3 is TGTGCCAGCAGTCGTAGGGGGACAGGTGGGGATACGCAGTATTTT. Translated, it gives CASSRRGTGGDTQYF.

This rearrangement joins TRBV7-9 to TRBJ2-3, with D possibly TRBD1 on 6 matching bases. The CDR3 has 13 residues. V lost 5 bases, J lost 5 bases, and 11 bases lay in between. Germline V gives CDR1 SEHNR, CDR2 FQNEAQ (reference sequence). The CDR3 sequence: CASSTTGLDTQYF. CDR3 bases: TGTGCCAGCAGCACTACAGGGTTAGATACGCAGTATTTT. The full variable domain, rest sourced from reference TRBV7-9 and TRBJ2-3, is DTGVSQNPRHKITKRGQNVTFRCDPISEHNRLYWYRQTLGQGPEFLTYFQNEAQLEKSRLLSDRFSAERPKGSFSTLEIQRTEQGDSAMYLCASSTTGLDTQYFGPGTRLTVL.

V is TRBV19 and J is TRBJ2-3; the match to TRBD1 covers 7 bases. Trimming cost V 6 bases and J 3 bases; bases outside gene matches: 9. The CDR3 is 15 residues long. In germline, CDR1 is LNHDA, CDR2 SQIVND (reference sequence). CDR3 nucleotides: TGTGCCAGTAGCCCGGGACAGCCTCCGACAGATACGCAGTATTTT. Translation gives CASSPGQPPTDTQYF. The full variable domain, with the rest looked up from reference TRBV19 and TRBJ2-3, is DGGITQSPKYLFRKEGQNVTLSCEQNLNHDAMYWYRQDPGQGLRLIYYSQIVNDFQKGDIAEGYSVSREKKESFPLTVTSAQKNPTAFYLCASSPGQPPTDTQYFGPGTRLTVL.

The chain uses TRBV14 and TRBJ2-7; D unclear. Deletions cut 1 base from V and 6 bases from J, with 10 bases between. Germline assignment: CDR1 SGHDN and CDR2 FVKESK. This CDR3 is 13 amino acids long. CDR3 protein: CASSQVFAIEQYF. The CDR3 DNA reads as TGTGCCAGCAGCCAAGTTTTCGCCATCGAGCAGTACTTC. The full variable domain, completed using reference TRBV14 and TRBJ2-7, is EAGVTQFPSHSVIEKGQTVTLRCDPISGHDNLYWYRRVMGKEIKFLLHFVKESKQDESGMPNNRFLAERTGGTYSTLKVQPAELEDSGVYFCASSQVFAIEQYFGPGTRLTVT.

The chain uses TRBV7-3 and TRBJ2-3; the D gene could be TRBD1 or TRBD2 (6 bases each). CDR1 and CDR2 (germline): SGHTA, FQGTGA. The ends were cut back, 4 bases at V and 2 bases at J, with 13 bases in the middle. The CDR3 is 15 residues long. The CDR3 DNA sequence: TGTGCCAGCAGCTACGGAGGGGGAGCCACAGATACGCAGTATTTT. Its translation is CASSYGGGATDTQYF.

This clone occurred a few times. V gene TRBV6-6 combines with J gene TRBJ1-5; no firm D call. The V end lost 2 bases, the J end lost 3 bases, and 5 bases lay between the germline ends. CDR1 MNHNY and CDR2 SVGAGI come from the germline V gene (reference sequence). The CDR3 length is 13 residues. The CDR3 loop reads CASSYQPNQPQHF. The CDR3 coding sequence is TGTGCCAGCAGTTACCAACCCAATCAGCCCCAGCATTTT.

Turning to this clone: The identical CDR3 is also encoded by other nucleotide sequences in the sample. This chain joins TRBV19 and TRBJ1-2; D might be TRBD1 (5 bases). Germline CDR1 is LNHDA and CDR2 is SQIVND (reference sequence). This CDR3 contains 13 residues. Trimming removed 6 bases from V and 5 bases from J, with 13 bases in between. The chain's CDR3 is CASSQGRNYGYTF. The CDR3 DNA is TGTGCCAGTAGCCAGGGACGGAATTATGGCTACACCTTC.

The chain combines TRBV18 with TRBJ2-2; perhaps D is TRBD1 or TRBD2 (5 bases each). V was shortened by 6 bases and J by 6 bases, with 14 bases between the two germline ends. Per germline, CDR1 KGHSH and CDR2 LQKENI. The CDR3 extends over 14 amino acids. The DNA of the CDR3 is TGTGCCAGCTCCGCTCAACAGGAGGCCGGGGAGCTGTTTTTT. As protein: CASSAQQEAGELFF.

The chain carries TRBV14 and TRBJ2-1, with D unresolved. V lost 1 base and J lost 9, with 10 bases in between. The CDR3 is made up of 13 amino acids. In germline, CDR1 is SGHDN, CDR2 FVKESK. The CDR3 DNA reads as TGTGCCAGCAGCCAAGGAGCGAGAGGTGAGCAGTTCTTC. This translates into CASSQGARGEQFF.

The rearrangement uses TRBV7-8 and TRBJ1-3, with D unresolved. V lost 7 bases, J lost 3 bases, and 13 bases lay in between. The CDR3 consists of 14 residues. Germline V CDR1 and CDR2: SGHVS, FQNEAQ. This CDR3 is CASTRGRSGNTIYF. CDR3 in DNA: TGTGCCAGCACTCGTGGCCGGAGTGGAAACACCATATATTTT.

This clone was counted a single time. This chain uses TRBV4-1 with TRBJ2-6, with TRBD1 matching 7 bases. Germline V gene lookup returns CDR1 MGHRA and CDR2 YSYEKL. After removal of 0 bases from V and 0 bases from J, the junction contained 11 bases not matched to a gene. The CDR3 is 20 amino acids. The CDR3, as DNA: TGCGCCAGCAGCCAAGAAGGAACAGGGGCCTCCAGCTCTGGGGCCAACGTCCTGACTTTC. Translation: CASSQEGTGASSSGANVLTF.

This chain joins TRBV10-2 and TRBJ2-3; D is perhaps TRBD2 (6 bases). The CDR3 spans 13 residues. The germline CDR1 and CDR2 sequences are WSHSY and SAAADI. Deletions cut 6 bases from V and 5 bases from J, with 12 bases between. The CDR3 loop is CASRRDWKDTQYF. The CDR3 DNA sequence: TGCGCCAGCAGGCGGGATTGGAAAGATACGCAGTATTTT.

Here the CDR3 reads CASSLEPDTQYF. CDR3 nucleotide sequence: TGTGCCAGCAGCTTAGAGCCAGATACGCAGTATTTT. This chain joins TRBV11-3 and TRBJ2-3; D is unclear. The germline CDR1 and CDR2 sequences are SGHNT and YENEEA. V was pared by 0 bases and J by 4 bases, with 2 bases between. This CDR3 spans 12 amino acids.

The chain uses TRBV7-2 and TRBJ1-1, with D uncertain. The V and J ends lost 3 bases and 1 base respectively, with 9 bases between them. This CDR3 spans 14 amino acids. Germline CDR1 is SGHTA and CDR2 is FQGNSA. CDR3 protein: CASSFQATNTEAFF. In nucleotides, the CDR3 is TGTGCCAGCAGCTTCCAGGCCACGAACACTGAAGCTTTCTTT. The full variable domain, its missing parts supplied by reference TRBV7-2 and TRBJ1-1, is GAGVSQSPSNKVTEKGKDVELRCDPISGHTALYWYRQSLGQGLEFLIYFQGNSAPDKSGLPSDRFSAERTGGSVSTLTIQRTQQEDSAVYLCASSFQATNTEAFFGQGTRLTVV.

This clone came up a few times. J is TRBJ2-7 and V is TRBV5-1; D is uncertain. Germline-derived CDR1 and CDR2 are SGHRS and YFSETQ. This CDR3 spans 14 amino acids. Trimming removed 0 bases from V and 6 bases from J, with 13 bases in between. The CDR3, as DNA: TGCGCCAGCAGCTTGGAGGGTAACCTAGGCGAGCAGTACTTC. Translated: CASSLEGNLGEQYF.

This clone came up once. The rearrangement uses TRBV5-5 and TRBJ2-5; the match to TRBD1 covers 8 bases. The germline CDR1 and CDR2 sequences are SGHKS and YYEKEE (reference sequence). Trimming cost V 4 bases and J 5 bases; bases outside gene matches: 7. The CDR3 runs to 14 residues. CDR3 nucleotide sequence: TGTGCCAGCAGCCCCGGGACAGGCGGCGAGACCCAGTACTTC. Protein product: CASSPGTGGETQYF.

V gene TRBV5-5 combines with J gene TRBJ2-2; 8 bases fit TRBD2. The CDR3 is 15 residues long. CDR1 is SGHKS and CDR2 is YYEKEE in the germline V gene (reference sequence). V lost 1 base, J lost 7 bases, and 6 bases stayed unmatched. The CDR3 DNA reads TGTGCCAGCAGCTTGAGCCGGGAGGGCGGCGGGGAGCTGTTTTTT. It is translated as CASSLSREGGGELFF.

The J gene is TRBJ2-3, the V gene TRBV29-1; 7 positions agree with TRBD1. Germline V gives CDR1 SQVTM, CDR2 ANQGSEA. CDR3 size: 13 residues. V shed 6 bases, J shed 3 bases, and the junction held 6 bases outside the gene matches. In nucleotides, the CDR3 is TGCAGCGTCCGACAGGGTCGGACAGATACGCAGTATTTT. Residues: CSVRQGRTDTQYF.